The 29 T cell receptor beta chains reported below all come from one sample, sequenced in a study of beta chain features in type 1 diabetes. The whole isolated RNA underwent reverse transcription, so sequencing captured expressed TCRB transcripts. The protocol was immunoSEQ multiplex PCR, while the TCRdb copy is restricted to in-frame clones and leaves out a portion. The table has 150,000 or so clones, just over 9% seen once. Sequencing used central memory CD4+ T cells from blood. The origin of the receptors is a woman between 18 and 29 years old in good health.

The genes are TRBV7-8 and TRBJ2-2; 10 bases align to TRBD1. V was clipped by 0 bases and J by 3 bases; unmatched bases: 1. The CDR3 runs to 16 residues. The germline gives CDR1 SGHVS, CDR2 FQNEAQ. CDR3 bases: TGTGCCAGCAGCTTAGCGGACAGGGGGTACACCGGGGAGCTGTTTTTT. It yields the protein CASSLADRGYTGELFF.

This clone was picked up a small number of times. This chain joins TRBV2 and TRBJ1-2; TRBD1 agrees at 8 bases. Trimming removed 6 bases from V and 2 bases from J; junction bases left unmatched: 8. CDR3 length equals 15 residues. The germline V gene encodes CDR1 SNHLY and CDR2 FYNNEI. In DNA form, the CDR3 reads TGTGCCAGCAGGACAAGGGACAGGAAAAACTATGGCTACACCTTC. Residues: CASRTRDRKNYGYTF.

In nucleotides, the CDR3 is TGTGCCAGCAGCTTCCGAGGCGAGCAGTTCTTC. Translation gives CASSFRGEQFF. The rearrangement links TRBV7-9 to TRBJ2-1; D is unclear. V was trimmed by 3 bases and J by 10 bases, leaving 7 bases between them. Looked up from germline, CDR1 is SEHNR and CDR2 is FQNEAQ (reference sequence). There are 11 residues in the CDR3.

The table lists this clone with a few counts. The chain is built from TRBV11-1 and TRBJ1-1; no firm D call. The germline CDR1 and CDR2 sequences are SGHAT and FQDESV (reference sequence). V lost 6 bases and J 4 bases, leaving 9 bases between the germline ends. The CDR3 extends over 12 amino acids. The CDR3 protein is CASSPSSTEAFF. The CDR3 coding sequence is TGTGCCAGCAGTCCGTCCAGCACTGAAGCTTTCTTT.

The table lists this clone with a few counts. V gene TRBV2 combines with J gene TRBJ2-5; possibly TRBD2 for D (6 bases). Germline assignment: CDR1 SNHLY and CDR2 FYNNEI. The CDR3 contains 13 residues. The V end lost 11 bases, the J end lost 1 base, and 14 bases lay between the germline ends. The CDR3 nucleotides read TGTGCCGGTGCCGGGGGATCCCAAGAGACCCAGTACTTC. As protein: CAGAGGSQETQYF.

This clone has more than one count but fewer than ten. V usage is TRBV29-1 and J usage is TRBJ2-1; the match to TRBD2 covers 11 bases. Germline CDR1 and CDR2: SQVTM and ANQGSEA. With 1 base clipped from V and 0 bases from J, the junction kept 5 bases outside the gene matches. The CDR3 consists of 17 residues. The CDR3 loop is CSVEGAGTSGSYNEQFF. CDR3 coding DNA: TGCAGCGTTGAAGGTGCCGGGACTAGCGGCTCCTACAATGAGCAGTTCTTC.

DNA of the CDR3: TGTGCCAGCAGGGGGGCGTCTAATGAAAAACTGTTTTTT. It is translated as CASRGASNEKLFF. The gene calls are TRBV7-2 and TRBJ1-4; TRBD1 might be the D (6 bases). The germline V gene has CDR1 SGHTA and CDR2 FQGNSA. CDR3 size: 13 residues. The V end lost 6 bases, the J end lost 3 bases, and 8 bases lay between the germline ends.

The chain couples TRBV5-4 to TRBJ2-7, with TRBD2 matching 8 bases. This CDR3 is built from 15 residues. With 0 bases clipped from V and 4 bases from J, the junction kept 6 bases outside the gene matches. The germline gives CDR1 SGHNT, CDR2 YYREEE (reference sequence). The CDR3 spells CASSLDPAGVYEQYF. The CDR3 nucleotides read TGTGCCAGCAGCTTGGATCCAGCGGGGGTATACGAGCAGTACTTC.

This clone occurred a few times. The chain's CDR3 is CASSQGEQTGGWGKLFF. The CDR3 DNA follows: TGCGCCAGCAGCCAGGGCGAACAGACGGGAGGATGGGGAAAACTGTTTTTT. The genes are TRBV4-1 and TRBJ1-4; D not resolved. This CDR3 contains 17 residues. V was clipped by 3 bases and J by 10 bases, with 24 bases between them. Germline V gene lookup returns CDR1 MGHRA and CDR2 YSYEKL.

This clone has just a few counts. V usage is TRBV7-2 and J usage is TRBJ2-1; 13 nucleotides match TRBD2. Germline V gene data show CDR1 as SGHTA and CDR2 as FQGNSA. Trimming took 5 bases from V and 10 from J; bases not matched to a gene: 14. The CDR3 is made up of 17 amino acids. Here the CDR3 DNA reads TGTGCCAGCAGCCCACGATCCGGGACTAGCGGGAAGACGGAGCAGTTCTTC. Protein product: CASSPRSGTSGKTEQFF.

This chain links TRBV7-2 with TRBJ2-3; no reliable D call. The CDR3 covers 12 residues. Trimming cost V 7 bases and J 4 bases, with 9 bases left between them. Germline CDR1 is SGHTA and CDR2 is FQGNSA. In nucleotides, the CDR3 is TGTGCCAGCACCTACGGGTCAGATACGCAGTATTTT. It is translated as CASTYGSDTQYF.

V gene TRBV10-2 combines with J gene TRBJ1-1; D gene unclear. Germline values: CDR1 WSHSY, CDR2 SAAADI. V lost 6 bases and J 4 bases, leaving 9 bases between the germline ends. The CDR3 runs 12 residues. CDR3 coding DNA: TGCGCCAGCAGAGCCACCGGCACTGAAGCTTTCTTT. This translates into CASRATGTEAFF.

The V gene is TRBV5-1, the J gene TRBJ1-4; D possibly corresponds to TRBD1 (6 bases). The germline gives CDR1 SGHRS, CDR2 YFSETQ. Trimming removed 4 bases at V and 5 bases at J, with 12 bases between. This CDR3 contains 14 residues. The CDR3 nucleotides read TGCGCCAGCAGCGAAACAGGGATCAATGAAAAACTGTTTTTT. It codes for CASSETGINEKLFF.

This sequence joins TRBV4-2 and TRBJ2-5, with D possibly TRBD2 on 7 matching bases. The CDR3 has 14 amino acids. CDR1 and CDR2 (germline): LGHNA, YNFKEQ. Trimming took 0 bases from V and 7 from J, leaving 12 bases between them. The CDR3 bases are TGTGCCAGCAGCCAAGATACCGGGGGGCGGACCCAGTACTTC. Its translation is CASSQDTGGRTQYF.

V is TRBV19 and J is TRBJ1-2; D is unresolved. The CDR3 length is 15 residues. In germline, CDR1 is LNHDA, CDR2 SQIVND (reference sequence). V lost 7 bases and J 2 bases, leaving 17 bases between the germline ends. CDR3 sequence reads: CASKAANLPNYGYTF. As DNA, the CDR3 is TGTGCCAGTAAGGCGGCTAACCTCCCCAACTATGGCTACACCTTC.

This clone was found a few times. The DNA for the CDR3 is TGCGCCAGCAGCTGGGGCGACATTTCAACTAATGAAAAACTGTTTTTT. It is translated as CASSWGDISTNEKLFF. The chain has TRBV5-1 and TRBJ1-4; D might be TRBD1 (5 bases). CDR1 and CDR2 (germline): SGHRS, YFSETQ. The CDR3 runs 16 residues. The V and J ends lost 3 bases and 0 bases respectively, with 12 bases between them. Together with reference TRBV5-1 and TRBJ1-4, the CDR3 gives the full variable domain: KAGVTQTPRYLIKTRGQQVTLSCSPISGHRSVSWYQQTPGQGLQFLFEYFSETQRNKGNFPGRFSGRQFSNSRSEMNVSTLELGDSALYLCASSWGDISTNEKLFFGSGTQLSVL.

There are a few counts of this clone. The chain links TRBV25-1 to TRBJ1-1; the D gene is possibly TRBD1 (5 bases). CDR1 is MGHDK and CDR2 is SYGVNS in the germline V gene. V lost 5 bases and J lost 6, with 13 bases in between. This CDR3 region has 13 residues. CDR3 amino acids: CASSFDSKAEAFF. CDR3 DNA: TGTGCCAGCAGTTTTGACAGTAAGGCTGAAGCTTTCTTT.

V is TRBV29-1 and J is TRBJ1-3; D gene ambiguous. Germline CDR1 reads SQVTM; CDR2 reads ANQGSEA. The V gene lost 3 bases and the J gene lost 1 base, with 4 bases spanning the gap. The CDR3 has 12 residues. CDR3 nucleotide sequence: TGCAGCGTTGAGAGGTCTGGAAACACCATATATTTT. It encodes CSVERSGNTIYF. The whole variable domain, filled in from reference TRBV29-1 and TRBJ1-3, reads SAVISQKPSRDICQRGTSLTIQCQVDSQVTMMFWYRQQPGQSLTLIATANQGSEATYESGFVIDKFPISRPNLTFSTLTVSNMSPEDSSIYLCSVERSGNTIYFGEGSWLTVV.

Only a few counts were recorded for this clone. The chain couples TRBV5-1 to TRBJ2-1; D call uncertain. CDR1 SGHRS and CDR2 YFSETQ come from the germline V gene. CDR3 length equals 13 residues. V shed 3 bases and J shed 7 bases, with 11 bases lying between them. In DNA form, the CDR3 reads TGCGCCAGCAGCTCACCGGTGGTAAATGAGCAGTTCTTC. Its protein is CASSSPVVNEQFF. The full variable domain, its missing parts supplied by reference TRBV5-1 and TRBJ2-1, is KAGVTQTPRYLIKTRGQQVTLSCSPISGHRSVSWYQQTPGQGLQFLFEYFSETQRNKGNFPGRFSGRQFSNSRSEMNVSTLELGDSALYLCASSSPVVNEQFFGPGTRLTVL.

CDR3 loop: CASRDNSYNEQFF. The CDR3 bases are TGTGCCAGCAGGGACAACTCCTACAATGAGCAGTTCTTC. The J gene is TRBJ2-1, the V gene TRBV5-6; TRBD1 might be the D (5 bases). There are 13 residues in the CDR3. Trimming stripped 5 bases from V and 0 bases from J, with 6 bases between. In germline, CDR1 is SGHDT, CDR2 YYEEEE. The full variable domain, rest sourced from reference TRBV5-6 and TRBJ2-1, is DAGVTQSPTHLIKTRGQQVTLRCSPKSGHDTVSWYQQALGQGPQFIFQYYEEEERQRGNFPDRFSGHQFPNYSSELNVNALLLGDSALYLCASRDNSYNEQFFGPGTRLTVL.

Only a few counts were recorded for this clone. The V call is TRBV7-3, the J call TRBJ1-1, with D possibly matching TRBD1 (6 bases). V was trimmed by 5 bases and J by 1 base, leaving 14 bases between them. The CDR3 extends over 15 amino acids. CDR1 and CDR2 (germline): SGHTA, FQGTGA. In DNA form, the CDR3 reads TGTGCCAGCAGCCTACACAGGGTGGGGAACACTGAAGCTTTCTTT. Translated: CASSLHRVGNTEAFF.

The genes are TRBV5-1 and TRBJ2-5, with a possible D match to TRBD2 (6 bases). Germline V lookup: CDR1 SGHRS, CDR2 YFSETQ. The CDR3 extends over 14 amino acids. With 4 bases removed from V and 5 bases from J, the gap between germline ends came to 15 bases. The CDR3 sequence: CASSLDYGGETQYF. The CDR3 bases are TGCGCCAGCAGCCTGGACTACGGTGGGGAGACCCAGTACTTC.

Worth noting for this clone: An end of the junction differs from the germline gene, which may be a read error. The chain has TRBV6-1 and TRBJ1-2, with TRBD1 matching over 9 bases. Germline values: CDR1 MNHNS, CDR2 SASEGT. The CDR3 is 15 amino acids. The CDR3 reads CASREGQGPNYGYTF. The CDR3 bases are TGTGCCAGCAGGGAAGGACAGGGGCCTAACTATGGCTACACCTTC.

This clone was seen a few times. The gene calls are TRBV29-1 and TRBJ1-2; 8 positions agree with TRBD1. Germline CDR1 is SQVTM and CDR2 is ANQGSEA. Trimming at V came to 5 bases and at J to 4 bases, leaving 9 bases not matched to a gene. The CDR3 sequence is 14 residues long. The CDR3 protein is CSVLDRGGSYGYTF. Written as DNA, the CDR3 is TGCAGCGTTCTCGACAGGGGTGGTAGCTATGGCTACACCTTC.

V gene TRBV6-7 combines with J gene TRBJ2-1; TRBD2 might be the D (5 bases). TRBV6-7 is known as an ORF, though its function is uncertain. V lost 5 bases and J lost 8, with 22 bases in between. The CDR3 extends over 16 amino acids. The CDR3: CASSNLTSTASYEQFF. The CDR3 coding sequence is TGTGCCAGCAGTAACTTAACTAGTACTGCTAGCTATGAGCAGTTCTTC.

In its sample, this clone was seen a few times. V usage is TRBV2 and J usage is TRBJ1-1; TRBD1 might be the D (5 bases). CDR1 and CDR2 from the germline V gene are SNHLY and FYNNEI. The CDR3 is 13 residues long. Trimming removed 2 bases from V and 6 bases from J, with 10 bases in between. CDR3 DNA sequence: TGTGCCAGCAGTGAACAGGGTAGGTCTGAAGCTTTCTTT. This codes for CASSEQGRSEAFF. The full variable domain, in which reference TRBV2 and TRBJ1-1 provide the parts outside the CDR3, is EPEVTQTPSHQVTQMGQEVILRCVPISNHLYFYWYRQILGQKVEFLVSFYNNEISEKSEIFDDQFSVERPDGSNFTLKIRSTKLEDSAMYFCASSEQGRSEAFFGQGTRLTVV.

The rearrangement links TRBV2 to TRBJ1-2; D is possibly TRBD1 (6 bases). V was trimmed by 6 bases and J by 6 bases, leaving 11 bases between them. The CDR3 has 12 amino acids. Germline-derived CDR1 and CDR2 are SNHLY and FYNNEI. The CDR3 DNA reads TGTGCCAGCAGGGGAGCAGGGGATGGCTACACCTTC. Protein: CASRGAGDGYTF.

The chain has TRBV19 and TRBJ1-2; TRBD1 matches at 8 bases. Per the germline V gene, CDR1 is LNHDA and CDR2 is SQIVND (reference sequence). This CDR3 contains 17 residues. V was pared by 4 bases and J by 6 bases, with 16 bases of the junction left unmatched. CDR3 coding DNA: TGTGCCAGTAGTACGCTGGGGACAGGTGCAGGCGGTGATGGCTACACCTTC. Translated, it gives CASSTLGTGAGGDGYTF.

The rearrangement links TRBV28 to TRBJ1-2; tentative D call: TRBD1 (6 bases). This CDR3 spans 14 amino acids. CDR1 is MDHEN, CDR2 SYDVKM, per germline. V lost 1 base and J 6 bases, leaving 12 bases between the germline ends. This chain's CDR3 is CASSLSLPGDGYTF. In DNA form, the CDR3 reads TGTGCCAGCAGTTTATCCCTGCCAGGGGATGGCTACACCTTC.